The T cell receptor (beta chain) under discussion was sequenced for a study of CD8+CD57+ T cells in acquired aplastic anemia. About the research overall: The mean DNA yield obtained from sorted CD4+ and CD8+ cells came to 3.2 ug.

Investigators profiled TCR beta VDJ and CDR3 from genomic DNA template. TCRdb re-derived calls from the reads in MiXCR, one entry per CDR3 protein. The sample yields approximately 260,000 distinct CDR3 sequences, approximately 79% seen once. As regards this clonotype: Its antigen is still unknown. The CDR3 does not close with the conserved phenylalanine or tryptophan, likely indicating a read error. It is unclear where the CDR3 begins or ends on the DNA, so no DNA is shown, and the CDR3 is as TCRdb lists it.

Germline loops: CDR1 SGHVS, CDR2 FQNEAQ. Inclusive of both ends, the CDR3 amounts to 13 amino acids. Findings and caveats of the study: There were approximately 27 CD8+ CDR3 sequences that occurred in both patients and controls. Controls did not differ significantly from patients in CD8+ Simpson's diversity.

Whoever was chosen for sequencing had shown CD8+CD57+ cell expansion by flow cytometry. At the time of blood sampling, patients had not yet received any therapy. This clonotype originated in a human donor with aplastic anemia. The V and J genes are TRBV7-8 and TRBJ2-3; TRBD2, as called in the table, went unchecked against the DNA. Source material: sorted CD4+, CD8+, or CD8+CD57+ T cells (not recorded which) from PBMCs. The CDR3 loop reads CASSLGGGHKTQY.